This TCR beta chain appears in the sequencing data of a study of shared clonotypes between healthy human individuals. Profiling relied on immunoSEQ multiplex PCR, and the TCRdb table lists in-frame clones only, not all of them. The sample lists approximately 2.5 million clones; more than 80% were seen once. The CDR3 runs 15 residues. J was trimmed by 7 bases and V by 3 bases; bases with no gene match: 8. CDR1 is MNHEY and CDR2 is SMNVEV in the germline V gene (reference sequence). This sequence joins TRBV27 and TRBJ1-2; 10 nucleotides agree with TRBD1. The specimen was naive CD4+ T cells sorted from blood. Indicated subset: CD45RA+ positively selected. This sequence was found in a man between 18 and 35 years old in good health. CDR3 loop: CASSFDGTGVAGYTF. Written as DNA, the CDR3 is TGTGCCAGCAGTTTTGATGGGACAGGGGTAGCTGGCTACACCTTC.